This T cell receptor beta chain was recovered during a study of blood T cell repertoires in COVID-19. In the study overall: Samples of COVID-19 (acute and convalescent) were obtained from the United States, Italy and Spain. PBMCs, B-cell-depleted T cells, or T cells were the source of the cDNA or gDNA that made up the material.

Germline assignment: CDR1 MDHEN and CDR2 SYDVKM. The CDR3 contains 15 residues. J gave up 7 bases and V 6 bases, and 7 bases lay outside the gene matches. Original analysis: Amplification of reference gene primers was used by the study to estimate nucleated cell counts. The protocol was immunoSEQ multiplex PCR, while the TCRdb copy is restricted to in-frame clones and leaves out a portion. The V and J calls and clone size are taken from that table; D and trimming were inferred from the DNA. The sample lists about 400,000 clones; about nine tenths were seen once. The source is a woman in her 30s with active or convalescent COVID-19. The specimen sequenced was peripheral blood. The chain employs TRBV28 and TRBJ2-1; TRBD2 matches 12 bases. The CDR3 DNA reads as TGTGCCAGCAGCCGGGGACTAGCGGGCGCAAATGAGCAGTTCTTC. Translation: CASSRGLAGANEQFF.